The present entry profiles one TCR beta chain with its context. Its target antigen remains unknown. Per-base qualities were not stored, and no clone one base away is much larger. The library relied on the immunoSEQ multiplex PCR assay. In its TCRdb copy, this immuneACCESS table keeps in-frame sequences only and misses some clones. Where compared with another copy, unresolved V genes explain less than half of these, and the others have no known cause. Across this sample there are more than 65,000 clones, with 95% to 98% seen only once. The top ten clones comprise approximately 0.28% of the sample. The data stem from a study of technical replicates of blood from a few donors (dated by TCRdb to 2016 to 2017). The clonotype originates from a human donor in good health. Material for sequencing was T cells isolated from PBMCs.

The sequenced DNA: TGTGCCAGCAGCCCCCGCGCGGAGTCCCCCAATGAGCAGTTCTTC. Its protein reads: CASSPRAESPNEQFF. Recombination joined TRBV7-3 with TRBJ2-1; no D gene call is confident. V sheds 5 bases and J sheds 6 bases, leaving 17 bases between their ends. From a lookup of the germline V gene, CDR1 and CDR2 are SGHTA and FQGTGA. The CDR3, from cysteine to phenylalanine, totals 15 residues. The kept DNA is CDR3 alone, 45 bases in frame from the first base.